This T cell receptor beta chain was recovered during a study of regulatory T cells in long-lasting Graves disease. Arm-PCR of CDR3 regions with iRepertoire HTBI primers generated TCR beta libraries. TCRdb re-called the multiplex PCR reads through MiXCR, storing one row per CDR3 protein. Counted here are about half a million distinct CDR3 sequences, roughly 22% occurring once; the ten biggest clones make up around 13%. Regarding time point: persistent/refractory GD, antithyroid drugs over 5 years with positive TRAb. PBMC RNA was the source of the TCR library. The sequence was obtained from a female donor with Graves disease. Material: peripheral blood mononuclear cells (PBMCs), obtained when the disease was refractory, from a patient treated with antithyroid drugs.

CDR3 amino acids: CATSRGRPGGAFF. The CDR3 DNA is TGTGCCACCAGCAGAGGCAGGCCCGGTGGGGCTTTCTTT. The chain recombines TRBV15 with TRBJ1-1; D gene uncertain. CDR3 length equals 13 residues. Germline values: CDR1 LNHNV, CDR2 YYDKDF (reference sequence). With 1 base removed from V and 11 bases from J, the gap between germline ends came to 14 bases.